The 15 T cell receptor beta chains below all came from one sample that was sequenced in a study of cytomegalovirus exposure and HLA in healthy donors. PCR was performed using 60 Vbeta and 13 Jbeta primers. Sequenced by immunoSEQ multiplex PCR; TCRdb stores in-frame clones only, minus some. The repertoire holds about 250,000 clones, under 90% seen once, with roughly 0.31% in the top ten. The specimen was PBMCs. These receptors came from a girl aged 2 to 9 in good health and CMV-seronegative.

The chain joins TRBV5-1 to TRBJ1-2; 10 bases agree with TRBD1. The CDR3 has 16 residues. Germline CDR1 SGHRS, CDR2 YFSETQ. Losses at the gene ends were 5 bases for V and 2 bases for J; bases not matched to a gene: 9. The CDR3 is CASRPGTGVKNYGYTF. In nucleotides, the CDR3 is TGCGCCAGCAGACCCGGGACAGGGGTTAAGAACTATGGCTACACCTTC.

Concerning this clone: Other DNA variants within this sample encode the same CDR3. CDR3 protein: CASSYSGQGNYGYTF. The CDR3 bases are TGTGCCAGCAGTTACTCGGGACAGGGGAACTATGGCTACACCTTC. The chain employs TRBV6-5 and TRBJ1-2, with 10 bases identical to TRBD1. CDR3 size: 15 residues. Germline V gene data show CDR1 as MNHEY and CDR2 as SVGAGI. V shed 0 bases and J 2 bases; nucleotides not matched to a gene: 0.

This clone was detected once. This sequence joins TRBV6-6 and TRBJ2-5, with 15 bases lining up with TRBD2. The ends lost 5 bases at V and 3 bases at J; junction bases unmatched: 1. The CDR3 runs 15 residues. Germline-derived CDR1 and CDR2 are MNHNY and SVGAGI (reference sequence). The CDR3 sequence: CASSRTSGREETQYF. The CDR3 DNA is TGTGCCAGCAGTCGGACTAGCGGGAGGGAAGAGACCCAGTACTTC.

This clone occurred a few times. The chain links TRBV6-1 to TRBJ1-5; no clear D. Between the trimmed V and J ends, which lost 2 bases and 2 bases, there was a span of 10 bases. The CDR3 runs to 15 residues. Germline values: CDR1 MNHNS, CDR2 SASEGT. The CDR3 sequence: CASSELGYGNQPQHF. The CDR3 nucleotides are TGTGCCAGCAGTGAACTAGGTTATGGCAATCAGCCCCAGCATTTT.

CDR3: CASSQGRTSGSHYEQYF. In DNA, the CDR3 is TGCGCCAGCAGCCAGGGTAGGACTAGCGGGAGCCACTACGAGCAGTACTTC. The V and J genes are TRBV4-1 and TRBJ2-7; 13 bases agree with TRBD2. The V gene end was trimmed by 3 bases and the J gene end by 3 bases; junction bases not matched to a gene: 8. This CDR3 comprises 17 residues. Germline lookup yields CDR1 MGHRA and CDR2 YSYEKL.

The rearrangement joins TRBV5-1 to TRBJ2-1, with 8 nucleotides matching TRBD2. Germline lookup yields CDR1 SGHRS and CDR2 YFSETQ. V lost 0 bases to trimming and J lost 10 bases; unmatched junction nucleotides: 9. This CDR3 contains 15 residues. CDR3 bases: TGCGCCAGCAGCTTGGACGGGGGGGTTTCCTACGAGCAGTTCTTC. Translation gives CASSLDGGVSYEQFF.

In its sample, this clone was seen a few times. Other DNA sequences of this sample code for an identical CDR3. The chain is built from TRBV10-3 and TRBJ1-1; 8 bases fit TRBD1. After removal of 10 bases from V and 5 bases from J, the junction contained 9 bases not matched to a gene. This CDR3 is built from 13 residues. Germline CDR1 is ENHRY and CDR2 is SYGVKD. The CDR3 DNA sequence: TGTGCCACCCAAGGACAGGGAGGAACTGAAGCTTTCTTT. Encoded protein: CATQGQGGTEAFF.

V is TRBV28 and J is TRBJ1-6, with D unresolved. Germline CDR1 and CDR2: MDHEN and SYDVKM. V was pared by 7 bases and J by 7 bases, with 23 bases between. The CDR3 sequence is 17 residues long. The chain's CDR3 is CASNPNRARGLNSPLHF. For the CDR3, the DNA is TGTGCCAGCAACCCCAACCGGGCCCGAGGGTTGAATTCACCCCTCCACTTT.

There are a few counts of this clone. The genes are TRBV11-1 and TRBJ2-2; 7 bases are shared with TRBD1. Germline V lookup: CDR1 SGHAT, CDR2 FQDESV (reference sequence). Trimming took 8 bases from V and 4 from J; bases not matched to a gene: 7. CDR3 length: 14 residues. The CDR3, as DNA: TGTGCCAGCGAGGGGGCTGAAACCACCGGGGAGCTGTTTTTT. This sequence encodes CASEGAETTGELFF. Variable domain in full (rest from reference TRBV11-1 and TRBJ2-2): EAEVAQSPRYKITEKSQAVAFWCDPISGHATLYWYRQILGQGPELLVQFQDESVVDDSQLPKDRFSAERLKGVDSTLKIQPAELGDSAMYLCASEGAETTGELFFGEGSRLTVL.

V gene TRBV6-1 combines with J gene TRBJ2-7, with 8 bases matching TRBD1. Germline V CDR1 and CDR2: MNHNS, SASEGT. This CDR3 comprises 16 residues. Trimming removed 4 bases from V and 0 bases from J; junction bases left unmatched: 8. In DNA, the CDR3 is TGTGCCAGCAGTGTAGGGACAGGCCGTAGCTCCTACGAGCAGTACTTC. Its translation is CASSVGTGRSSYEQYF.

V gene TRBV6-4 combines with J gene TRBJ2-7, with a weak D call TRBD1 (7 bases). This CDR3 comprises 16 residues. Germline V gene sequence: CDR1 MRHNA, CDR2 SNTAGT. With 3 bases removed from V and 3 bases from J, the gap between germline ends came to 18 bases. CDR3 loop: CASSEGIQGGCYEQYF. In DNA form, the CDR3 reads TGTGCCAGCAGTGAAGGGATTCAGGGGGGTTGCTACGAGCAGTACTTC.

The chain joins TRBV2 to TRBJ1-2; no definite D call. Germline loops: CDR1 SNHLY, CDR2 FYNNEI. CDR3 length: 13 amino acids. V dropped 7 bases and J dropped 4 bases, with 13 bases sitting between them. CDR3 in amino acids: CASNTLPVYGYTF. For the CDR3, the DNA is TGTGCCAGCAACACCCTCCCCGTCTATGGCTACACCTTC.

For the CDR3, the DNA is TGTGCCAGCAGCCCCTGGCCTAGCGGGACGTACAATGAGCAGTTCTTC. Protein sequence: CASSPWPSGTYNEQFF. This chain connects TRBV7-9 to TRBJ2-1, with 9 bases aligning to TRBD2. CDR1 SEHNR and CDR2 FQNEAQ come from the germline V gene (reference sequence). Trimming at V came to 5 bases and at J to 4 bases, leaving 9 bases not matched to a gene. The CDR3 runs 16 residues.

This rearrangement joins TRBV28 to TRBJ2-3; 9 nucleotides align to TRBD2. The ends lost 6 bases at V and 4 bases at J; junction bases unmatched: 14. CDR1 is MDHEN and CDR2 is SYDVKM in the germline V gene. The CDR3 length is 17 residues. CDR3 coding DNA: TGTGCCAGCAGGCACCCTAGCGGGAAAGCCAAGGCAGATACGCAGTATTTT. Protein product: CASRHPSGKAKADTQYF.

The chain combines TRBV5-8 with TRBJ1-4, with 7 positions matching TRBD1. CDR1 SGHTS and CDR2 YDEGEE come from the germline V gene. V shed 0 bases and J 8 bases; nucleotides not matched to a gene: 7. The CDR3 covers 15 residues. CDR3 amino acids: CASSLVDRVNEKLFF. In nucleotides, the CDR3 is TGTGCCAGCAGCTTGGTTGACAGGGTCAACGAAAAACTGTTTTTT.